This T cell receptor beta chain was recorded in a study of blood T cell repertoires in COVID-19. Looking at the study overall: Donors in the United States, Italy and Spain gave samples during acute or convalescent COVID-19. Nucleic acid was either cDNA or gDNA, and it came from T cells, B-cell-depleted T cells, or PBMCs.

Original processing notes: Amplifying reference gene primers gave estimates of nucleated cell counts. Assay used: immunoSEQ multiplex PCR; TCRdb lists only in-frame clones, some missing. V and J calls plus clone size are reproduced from that table; the DNA served to infer D and trimming. The data contain over 200,000 clones, approximately 90% of them seen just once; the ten biggest clones take up 2.7%. Unmatched junction bases numbered 10, after V lost 4 bases and J lost 3 bases. Germline V gene sequence: CDR1 SGHDT, CDR2 YYEEEE. The CDR3 runs 17 residues. Enrollment of patients from Seattle took place during active infection, with longitudinal follow-up.

Specimen: peripheral blood. The receptor was isolated from a man aged 30 to 39 with COVID-19, enrolled during active disease. The chain combines TRBV5-6 with TRBJ2-7, with 13 bases that match TRBD2. CDR3 sequence reads: CASSPGLAGAQIYEQYF. The CDR3 nucleotides are TGTGCCAGCAGCCCCGGACTAGCGGGAGCGCAAATCTACGAGCAGTACTTC.